Listed here are 22 T cell receptor beta chains from one sample, sequenced in a study of shared clonotypes between healthy human individuals. Profiled with immunoSEQ multiplex PCR; TCRdb holds only in-frame clones, not every one. Of over a million clones listed, about four fifths are singletons. What was sequenced was memory CD4+ T cells from PBMCs. The subset denotes: CD45RA-negative fraction. The receptors derive from a man between 18 and 35 years old in good health. Some clones in this sample may be carry-over from other donors' samples.

The chain links TRBV6-1 to TRBJ1-5; 7 nucleotides agree with TRBD1. Germline V gene data show CDR1 as MNHNS and CDR2 as SASEGT. The CDR3 extends over 14 amino acids. Losses at the gene ends were 7 bases for V and 3 bases for J; bases not matched to a gene: 6. CDR3 in amino acids: CASKPDRVNQPQHF. In nucleotides, the CDR3 is TGTGCCAGCAAGCCTGACAGGGTCAATCAGCCCCAGCATTTT.

The chain is built from TRBV19 and TRBJ1-3; D gene uncertain. CDR3 length equals 12 residues. Per germline, CDR1 LNHDA and CDR2 SQIVND (reference sequence). The CDR3 loop is CACTTSGNTIYF. For the CDR3, the DNA is TGTGCTTGCACAACCTCTGGAAACACCATATATTTT. The whole variable domain, filled in from reference TRBV19 and TRBJ1-3, reads DGGITQSPKYLFRKEGQNVTLSCEQNLNHDAMYWYRQDPGQGLRLIYYSQIVNDFQKGDIAEGYSVSREKKESFPLTVTSAQKNPTAFYLCACTTSGNTIYFGEGSWLTVV.

The table lists this clone with a few counts. This chain connects TRBV29-1 to TRBJ1-2; TRBD1 matches at 8 bases. Germline CDR1 and CDR2: SQVTM and ANQGSEA. CDR3 length: 11 amino acids. Trimming cost V 8 bases and J 4 bases; bases outside gene matches: 3. CDR3 DNA sequence: TGCAGCACTCAGGGGGCCTATGGCTACACCTTC. It specifies CSTQGAYGYTF.

The chain links TRBV19 to TRBJ1-5, with D perhaps TRBD1 (5 bases). The CDR3 consists of 16 residues. Germline-derived CDR1 and CDR2 are LNHDA and SQIVND (reference sequence). Trimming pared 7 bases from V and 2 bases from J, leaving 18 bases between. CDR3 protein: CASNRGWPLGNQPQHF. In DNA form, the CDR3 reads TGTGCCAGTAATCGGGGGTGGCCCTTAGGCAATCAGCCCCAGCATTTT.

A single count supports this clone. The rearrangement links TRBV18 to TRBJ2-2; D ambiguous. CDR1 and CDR2 (germline): KGHSH, LQKENI. V lost 3 bases and J 0 bases, leaving 11 bases between the germline ends. The CDR3 sequence is 16 residues long. The CDR3 nucleotides are TGTGCCAGCTCACCGCAAGTACGGCCGAACACCGGGGAGCTGTTTTTT. As protein: CASSPQVRPNTGELFF.

Concerning this clone itself: Other nucleotide sequences from this sample produce the same CDR3. V usage is TRBV2 and J usage is TRBJ2-7; unclear D gene. V lost 6 bases, J lost 2 bases, and 5 bases lay in between. This CDR3 is built from 11 residues. The germline gives CDR1 SNHLY, CDR2 FYNNEI. CDR3 sequence (DNA): TGTGCCAGCAGCGGACCCTACGAGCAGTACTTC. It is translated as CASSGPYEQYF. The full variable domain, with the rest looked up from reference TRBV2 and TRBJ2-7, is EPEVTQTPSHQVTQMGQEVILRCVPISNHLYFYWYRQILGQKVEFLVSFYNNEISEKSEIFDDQFSVERPDGSNFTLKIRSTKLEDSAMYFCASSGPYEQYFGPGTRLTVT.

This chain joins TRBV5-1 and TRBJ1-2; 11 bases fit TRBD1. This CDR3 contains 15 residues. The V gene end was trimmed by 4 bases and the J gene end by 4 bases; junction bases not matched to a gene: 6. Germline CDR1 and CDR2: SGHRS and YFSETQ. The CDR3 nucleotides read TGCGCCAGCAGCCCGGACAGGGGGCCGATCTATGGCTACACCTTC. Amino acid sequence: CASSPDRGPIYGYTF.

The V call is TRBV5-1, the J call TRBJ2-1, with D tentatively TRBD1 (5 bases). CDR1 is SGHRS, CDR2 YFSETQ, per germline. V was shortened by 4 bases and J by 9 bases, with 11 bases between the two germline ends. CDR3 length equals 12 residues. CDR3 loop: CASSRRVSEQFF. The CDR3 nucleotides are TGCGCCAGCAGCCGCAGGGTTTCTGAGCAGTTCTTC.

This sequence joins TRBV23-1 and TRBJ1-5; D is ambiguous. TRBV23-1 is reported as an ORF; its role is uncertain. CDR3 length: 14 amino acids. Trimming cost V 0 bases and J 10 bases, with 13 bases left between them. CDR3 nucleotide sequence: TGCGCCAGCAGTCAATCGGGCCCCGTGAGACCCCAGCATTTT. Translated, it gives CASSQSGPVRPQHF.

To note about this clone: A read error may be the cause here, since a much bigger clone is one base away. The chain joins TRBV7-7 to TRBJ1-1; 7 bases are a match to TRBD1. V lost 4 bases, J lost 3 bases, and 2 bases stayed unmatched. Germline values: CDR1 SSHAT, CDR2 FNYEAQ (reference sequence). This CDR3 contains 13 residues. The CDR3 DNA is TGTGCCAGCAGCTACGACAGGGACACTGAAGCTTTCTTT. It is translated as CASSYDRDTEAFF. Looking up the rest from reference TRBV7-7 and TRBJ1-1 gives the full variable domain: GAGVSQSPRYKVTKRGQDVTLRCDPISSHATLYWYQQALGQGPEFLTYFNYEAQPDKSGLPSDRFSAERPEGSISTLTIQRTEQRDSAMYRCASSYDRDTEAFFGQGTRLTVV.

The CDR3 region is CASSLSSLGNTIYF. CDR3 in DNA: TGCGCCAGCAGCTTATCGTCACTTGGAAACACCATATATTTT. V is TRBV5-1 and J is TRBJ1-3; D unresolved. Trimming shortened V by 2 bases and J by 3 bases, and 9 bases separated the two germline ends. This CDR3 spans 14 amino acids. Germline V gene lookup returns CDR1 SGHRS and CDR2 YFSETQ.

CDR3 region: CASGRTSSNQPQHF. In nucleotides, the CDR3 is TGTGCCAGCGGAAGGACATCTAGCAATCAGCCCCAGCATTTT. The chain recombines TRBV2 with TRBJ1-5, with D perhaps TRBD1 (5 bases). Germline V gene sequence: CDR1 SNHLY, CDR2 FYNNEI. The CDR3 is 14 residues long. V dropped 8 bases and J dropped 0 bases, with 11 bases sitting between them.

The V call is TRBV6-1, the J call TRBJ1-6; possibly TRBD1 for D (6 bases). Germline loops: CDR1 MNHNS, CDR2 SASEGT. V gave up 6 bases and J gave up 7 bases, with 13 bases separating them. CDR3 length equals 14 residues. The CDR3 spells CASRTGVGNSPLHF. The CDR3 nucleotides are TGTGCCAGCAGGACAGGAGTGGGCAATTCACCCCTCCACTTT.

J is TRBJ2-3 and V is TRBV5-6; D remains ambiguous. Trimming removed 6 bases at V and 0 bases at J, with 8 bases between. This CDR3 spans 13 amino acids. Germline CDR1 reads SGHDT; CDR2 reads YYEEEE. For the CDR3, the DNA is TGTGCCAGCACCGAGATTAGCACAGATACGCAGTATTTT. Translation gives CASTEISTDTQYF.

Here the CDR3 reads CASSQEWGRQETQYF. CDR3 bases: TGCGCCAGCAGCCAAGAGTGGGGACGCCAAGAGACCCAGTACTTC. V usage is TRBV4-1 and J usage is TRBJ2-5, with D perhaps TRBD1 or TRBD2 (5 bases each). With 0 bases removed from V and 1 base from J, the gap between germline ends came to 9 bases. Germline CDR1 and CDR2: MGHRA and YSYEKL. The CDR3 length is 15 residues.

The V and J genes are TRBV29-1 and TRBJ2-3; 10 bases align to TRBD2. The CDR3 sequence is 13 residues long. With 7 bases clipped from V and 1 base from J, the junction kept 2 bases outside the gene matches. Germline V lookup: CDR1 SQVTM, CDR2 ANQGSEA. CDR3 region: CSGLAGGTDTQYF. CDR3 DNA: TGCAGCGGCCTAGCGGGAGGCACAGATACGCAGTATTTT.

This chain links TRBV13 with TRBJ2-5; a weak D match, TRBD1 (6 bases). From germline, CDR1 is PRHDT and CDR2 FYEKMQ (reference sequence). The CDR3 is 12 residues long. Trimming stripped 4 bases from V and 5 bases from J, with 8 bases between. Here the CDR3 reads CASSSQGETQYF. The CDR3 nucleotides read TGTGCCAGCAGCTCCCAGGGGGAGACCCAGTACTTC.

CDR3 nucleotide sequence: TGTGCCAGCAGCTCAGGCAATAGCAATCAGCCCCAGCATTTT. Translating it yields CASSSGNSNQPQHF. The chain combines TRBV16 with TRBJ1-5; D unresolved. Germline V gene lookup returns CDR1 KGHSY and CDR2 FQNENV. Trimming took off 5 bases at V and 0 bases at J, with 8 bases between the two ends. The CDR3 totals 14 residues.

The CDR3, as DNA: TGTGCCAGCAGTTTCCTAGCGGGAGGGCCGTTCGGCGAGCAGTACTTC. This encodes CASSFLAGGPFGEQYF. The chain couples TRBV28 to TRBJ2-7, with 12 bases identical to TRBD2. V shed 3 bases, J shed 6 bases, and the junction held 9 bases outside the gene matches. This CDR3 contains 16 residues. The V gene's germline CDR1 is MDHEN and CDR2 SYDVKM.

This chain links TRBV19 with TRBJ1-5, with D unresolved. Germline CDR1 and CDR2: LNHDA and SQIVND (reference sequence). This CDR3 comprises 15 residues. Trimming cost V 1 base and J 1 base, with 8 bases left between them. The CDR3: CASSIVSLSNQPQHF. CDR3 in DNA: TGTGCCAGTAGTATAGTTAGTCTGAGCAATCAGCCCCAGCATTTT.

This sequence joins TRBV28 and TRBJ1-4, with D unclear. The V and J ends lost 6 bases and 0 bases respectively, with 14 bases between them. Germline CDR1 MDHEN, CDR2 SYDVKM. The CDR3 length is 16 residues. CDR3 DNA: TGTGCCAGCAGAACCCTGCTTTCGTCAACTAATGAAAAACTGTTTTTT. It codes for CASRTLLSSTNEKLFF.

In regard to this clone: Within the sample, other DNA sequences also encode this same CDR3. The chain uses TRBV6-1 and TRBJ1-2, with D perhaps TRBD1 (5 bases). Trimming removed 1 base at V and 2 bases at J, with 8 bases between. The CDR3 covers 14 residues. Germline CDR1 is MNHNS and CDR2 is SASEGT. The DNA of the CDR3 is TGTGCCAGCAGTGAAGGGGGCAGGAACTATGGCTACACCTTC. Its translation: CASSEGGRNYGYTF.